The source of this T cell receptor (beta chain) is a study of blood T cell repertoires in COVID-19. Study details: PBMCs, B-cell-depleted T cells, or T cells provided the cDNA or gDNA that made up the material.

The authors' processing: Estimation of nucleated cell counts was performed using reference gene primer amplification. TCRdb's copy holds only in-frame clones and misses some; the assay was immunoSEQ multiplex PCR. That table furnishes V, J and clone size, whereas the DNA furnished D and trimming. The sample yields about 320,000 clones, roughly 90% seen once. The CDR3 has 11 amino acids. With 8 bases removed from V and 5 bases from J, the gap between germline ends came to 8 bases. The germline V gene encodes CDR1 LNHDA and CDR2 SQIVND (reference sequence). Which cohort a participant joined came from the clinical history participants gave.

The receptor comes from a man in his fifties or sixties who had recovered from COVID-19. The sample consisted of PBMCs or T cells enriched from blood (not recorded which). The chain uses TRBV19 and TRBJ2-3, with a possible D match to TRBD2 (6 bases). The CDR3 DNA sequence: TGTGCCAGTGGGGGAGGAGATACGCAGTATTTT. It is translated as CASGGGDTQYF. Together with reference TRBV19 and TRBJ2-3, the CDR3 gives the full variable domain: DGGITQSPKYLFRKEGQNVTLSCEQNLNHDAMYWYRQDPGQGLRLIYYSQIVNDFQKGDIAEGYSVSREKKESFPLTVTSAQKNPTAFYLCASGGGDTQYFGPGTRLTVL.